This TCR beta chain was identified in a study of shared clonotypes between healthy human individuals. Profiled with immunoSEQ multiplex PCR; TCRdb holds only in-frame clones, not every one. The repertoire includes some 500,000 clones, approximately 95% of them detected once, and under 0.06% sits in the top ten. The V gene's germline CDR1 is MDHEN and CDR2 SYDVKM. The J segment lost 0 bases and the V segment lost 5 bases, leaving 4 bases of the junction unmatched. CDR3 length: 14 amino acids. The chain carries TRBV28 and TRBJ2-7; 7 nucleotides line up with TRBD1. The clonotype originates from a woman in her 30s in good health. Sequenced sample: naive CD4+ T cells sorted from blood. The subset here: CD45RA+ positively selected. The CDR3 sequence: CASSAGTASYEQYF. As DNA, the CDR3 is TGTGCCAGCAGTGCCGGGACAGCCTCCTACGAGCAGTACTTC.